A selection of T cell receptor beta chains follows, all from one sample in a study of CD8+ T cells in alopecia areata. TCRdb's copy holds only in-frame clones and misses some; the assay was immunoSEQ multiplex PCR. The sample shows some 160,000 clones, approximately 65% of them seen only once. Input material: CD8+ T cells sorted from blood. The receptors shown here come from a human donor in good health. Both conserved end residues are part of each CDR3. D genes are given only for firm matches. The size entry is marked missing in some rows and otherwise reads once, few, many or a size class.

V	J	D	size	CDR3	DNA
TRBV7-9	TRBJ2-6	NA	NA	CASSLSKSGANVLTF	TGTGCCAGCAGCTTATCGAAGTCTGGGGCCAACGTCCTGACTTTC
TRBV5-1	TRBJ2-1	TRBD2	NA	CASSLGAGDYNEQFF	TGCGCCAGCAGCTTGGGAGCGGGGGACTACAATGAGCAGTTCTTC
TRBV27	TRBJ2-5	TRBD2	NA	CASSSETSGRMETQYF	TGTGCCAGCAGTTCCGAAACTAGCGGGAGGATGGAGACCCAGTACTTC
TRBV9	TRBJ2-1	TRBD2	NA	CASSVTSGAGDEQFF	TGTGCCAGCAGCGTAACTAGCGGAGCTGGCGATGAGCAGTTCTTC
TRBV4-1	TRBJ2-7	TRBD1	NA	CASSRGDSLESYEQYF	TGCGCCAGCAGCCGTGGGGACAGCCTGGAGTCCTACGAGCAGTACTTC
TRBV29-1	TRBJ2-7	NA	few	CSVVEQLSYEQYF	TGCAGCGTAGTTGAACAACTCTCCTACGAGCAGTACTTC
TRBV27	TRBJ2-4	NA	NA	CASSLGAGKNIQYF	TGTGCCAGCAGTTTAGGGGCAGGCAAAAACATTCAGTACTTC
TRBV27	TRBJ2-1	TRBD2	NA	CASSLALAGENNEQFF	TGTGCCAGCAGTTTGGCACTAGCGGGAGAAAACAATGAGCAGTTCTTC
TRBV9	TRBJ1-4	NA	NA	CASSAGHGEKLFF	TGTGCCAGCAGTGCCGGGCATGGTGAAAAACTGTTTTTT
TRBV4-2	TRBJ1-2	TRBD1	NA	CASSQDQGDGYTF	TGTGCCAGCAGCCAAGATCAGGGGGATGGCTACACCTTC
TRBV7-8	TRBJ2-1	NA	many	CASSSWANEQFF	TGTGCCAGCAGCTCATGGGCCAATGAGCAGTTCTTC
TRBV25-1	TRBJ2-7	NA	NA	CASSTGSHEQYF	TGTGCCAGCTCTACGGGATCCCACGAGCAGTACTTC
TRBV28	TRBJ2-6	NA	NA	CASSLASGASGANVLTF	TGTGCCAGCAGTTTGGCTTCGGGAGCCTCTGGGGCCAACGTCCTGACTTTC
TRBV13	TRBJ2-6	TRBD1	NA	CASSSQGEAGANVLTF	TGTGCCAGCAGCTCACAGGGGGAGGCTGGGGCCAACGTCCTGACTTTC
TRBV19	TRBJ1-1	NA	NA	CASSITGRTEAFF	TGTGCCAGTAGTATAACGGGAAGGACTGAAGCTTTCTTT
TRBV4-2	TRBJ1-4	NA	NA	CASSQDVGLLGEKLFF	TGTGCCAGCAGCCAAGATGTGGGGCTTCTCGGTGAAAAACTGTTTTTT
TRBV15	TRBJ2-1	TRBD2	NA	CATSRATSGRFHEQFF	TGTGCCACCAGCAGAGCAACTAGCGGGAGGTTCCATGAGCAGTTCTTC
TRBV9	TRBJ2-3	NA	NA	CASSVGESADTQYF	TGTGCCAGCAGCGTAGGAGAGTCCGCAGATACGCAGTATTTT
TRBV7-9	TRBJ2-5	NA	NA	CASSTLKRETQYF	TGTGCCAGCAGTACCTTAAAGCGGGAGACCCAGTACTTC
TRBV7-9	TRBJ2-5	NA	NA	CASSREARYETQYF	TGTGCCAGCAGCCGAGAGGCTAGATATGAGACCCAGTACTTC
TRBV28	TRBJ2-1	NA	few	CASSTRSLATYNEQFF	TGTGCCAGCAGTACAAGGTCACTAGCAACCTACAATGAGCAGTTCTTC
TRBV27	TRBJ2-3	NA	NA	CASSLSGDTQYF	TGTGCCAGCAGTTTATCCGGAGATACGCAGTATTTT
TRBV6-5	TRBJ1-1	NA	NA	CASKANTEAFF	TGTGCCAGCAAGGCGAACACTGAAGCTTTCTTT
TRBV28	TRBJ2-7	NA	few	CASSLSTVAYEQYF	TGTGCCAGCAGTTTATCGACAGTAGCCTACGAGCAGTACTTC
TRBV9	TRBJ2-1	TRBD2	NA	CATNTAGGSNEQFF	TGTGCCACCAACACGGCGGGAGGGTCAAATGAGCAGTTCTTC
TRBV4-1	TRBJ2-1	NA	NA	CASGDNEQFF	TGCGCCAGCGGAGACAATGAGCAGTTCTTC
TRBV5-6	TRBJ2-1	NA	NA	CASSLTVNYNEQFF	TGTGCCAGCAGCCTGACAGTTAACTACAATGAGCAGTTCTTC
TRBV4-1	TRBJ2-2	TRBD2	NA	CASSQDWTSGNINTGELFF	TGCGCCAGCAGCCAAGATTGGACTAGCGGGAACATAAACACCGGGGAGCTGTTTTTT
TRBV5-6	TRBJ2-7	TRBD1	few	CASSLGTGFYEQYF	TGTGCCAGCAGCTTGGGGACAGGGTTCTACGAGCAGTACTTC
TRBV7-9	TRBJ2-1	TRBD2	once	CASSLDSGGQYEQFF	TGTGCCAGCAGCTTAGACTCGGGAGGGCAGTATGAGCAGTTCTTC
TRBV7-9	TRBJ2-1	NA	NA	CASSLTSSTLNEQFF	TGTGCCAGCAGCTTAACAAGCTCTACTCTGAATGAGCAGTTCTTC
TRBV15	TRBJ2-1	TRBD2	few	CATGLAGFNEQFF	TGTGCCACCGGACTAGCGGGATTCAATGAGCAGTTCTTC
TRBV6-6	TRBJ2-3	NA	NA	CASSLGTDTQYF	TGTGCCAGCAGTCTGGGGACAGATACGCAGTATTTT
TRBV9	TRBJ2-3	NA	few	CASNPQGTDTQYF	TGTGCCAGCAACCCTCAGGGCACAGATACGCAGTATTTT
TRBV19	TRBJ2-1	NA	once	CASSIEDGYNEQFF	TGTGCCAGTAGTATCGAGGACGGGTACAATGAGCAGTTCTTC
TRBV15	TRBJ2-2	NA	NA	CATSRGTGELFF	TGTGCCACCAGCAGGGGCACCGGGGAGCTGTTTTTT